These 32 T cell receptor beta chains were all obtained from the same sample, sequenced in a study of molecular identifiers for immune sequencing clone quantification. TCRdb reprocessed the PCR reads with MiXCR, giving one entry per CDR3 protein. Seen here are about 640,000 distinct CDR3 sequences, just under 20% observed once, and the top ten hold roughly 0.83%. Source material: naive CD8+ T cells from blood, with Jurkat cell RNA spiked in. Regarding subset: FACS-sorted CD8+CD4-CCR7+CD45RA+ naive T cells. Receptors were obtained from a human donor in good health. Some libraries in this study had Jurkat cell RNA spiked in.

On this clonotype itself: This likely comes from a read error, as the CDR3 has no conserved phenylalanine or tryptophan at its end. V is TRBV19 and J is TRBJ1-1; TRBD1 might be the D (5 bases). Germline-derived CDR1 and CDR2 are LNHDA and SQIVND (reference sequence). The ends were cut back, 2 bases at V and 6 bases at J, with 16 bases in the middle. This CDR3 has 15 residues. The CDR3 DNA reads as TGTGCCAGTAGTATATCCAGACAGAAGGGGCCTGAAGCTTTCCTT. Translated: CASSISRQKGPEAFL.

This clonotype was seen a few times. One end of the junction is discordant with germline, which a read error may explain. The chain has TRBV20-1 and TRBJ1-4; D is undetermined. The CDR3 loop spans 15 amino acids. CDR1 and CDR2 (germline): DFQATT, SNEGSKA (reference sequence). CDR3 sequence reads: CSARDPTETNEKLVF. For the CDR3, the DNA is TGCAGTGCTAGAGATCCTACAGAAACTAATGAAAAACTGGTTTTT.

J is TRBJ2-1 and V is TRBV6-4, with 7 bases aligning to TRBD2. Germline assignment: CDR1 MRHNA and CDR2 SNTAGT. The CDR3 totals 14 residues. J gave up 5 bases and V 3 bases, and 4 bases lay outside the gene matches. CDR3 coding DNA: TGTGCCAGCAGTGAGTTTGGGACTAACAATGAGCAGTTCTTC. Translation: CASSEFGTNNEQFF.

This clonotype showed up many times. This chain joins TRBV7-8 and TRBJ2-5; D gene ambiguous. This CDR3 spans 14 amino acids. V shed 2 bases and J shed 5 bases, with 12 bases lying between them. Germline V CDR1 and CDR2: SGHVS, FQNEAQ. The CDR3 sequence is CASSLLPTVETQYF. The CDR3 DNA reads as TGTGCCAGCAGCTTACTTCCCACCGTGGAGACCCAGTACTTC.

The V call is TRBV13, the J call TRBJ2-1; 8 bases are shared with TRBD1. V gave up 4 bases and J gave up 8 bases; unmatched junction bases: 10. The V gene's germline CDR1 is PRHDT and CDR2 FYEKMQ (reference sequence). The CDR3 contains 15 residues. The chain's CDR3 is CASSSGQGFGHEQFF. CDR3 sequence (DNA): TGTGCCAGCAGCTCCGGACAGGGCTTTGGGCATGAGCAGTTCTTC.

This clonotype has a count of ten or more. This chain uses TRBV11-2 with TRBJ2-3; possibly TRBD2 for D (6 bases). Per germline, CDR1 SGHAT and CDR2 FQNNGV. The CDR3 consists of 18 residues. V was pared by 1 base and J by 2 bases, with 19 bases between. DNA of the CDR3: TGTGCCAGCAGCTTAGGGTTCGGATTAGCGGACTTCACAGATACGCAGTATTTT. Translating gives CASSLGFGLADFTDTQYF.

This clonotype was seen many times. One junction end does not reproduce the germline sequence, and a read error may be involved. V gene TRBV5-1 combines with J gene TRBJ2-2, with no clear D. The CDR3 spans 14 residues. Germline V lookup: CDR1 SGHRS, CDR2 YFSETQ. The CDR3 spells CASSFTANTGELFF. In DNA, the CDR3 is TGTGCCAGCAGTTTTACAGCTAACACCGGGGAGCTGTTTTTT.

This clonotype was seen at least ten times. The chain carries TRBV10-1 and TRBJ1-1; D might be TRBD1 (5 bases). CDR3 size: 13 residues. Trimming took off 3 bases at V and 0 bases at J, with 5 bases between the two ends. Germline loops: CDR1 WNHNN, CDR2 SYGVQD (reference sequence). The CDR3 here is CASSEGVNTEAFF. The CDR3 nucleotides are TGCGCCAGCAGTGAAGGGGTGAACACTGAAGCTTTCTTT.

This clonotype was detected many times. The gene calls are TRBV5-1 and TRBJ2-1; 9 bases map to TRBD1. Trimming removed 4 bases from V and 9 bases from J; junction bases left unmatched: 11. CDR3 size: 15 residues. Germline CDR1 and CDR2: SGHRS and YFSETQ. In nucleotides, the CDR3 is TGCGCCAGCAGCCTCGGACAGGGGCTCCTGGTTGAGCAGTTCTTC. Translation: CASSLGQGLLVEQFF.

This clonotype was observed at least ten times. The CDR3, as DNA: TGTGCCAGCAGCTTAGGCGAGGGGTGGTACGAGCAGTACTTC. Its protein is CASSLGEGWYEQYF. This chain links TRBV7-6 with TRBJ2-7, with D perhaps assigned TRBD1 or TRBD2 (5 bases each). Germline V gives CDR1 SGHVS, CDR2 FNYEAQ. V was pared by 1 base and J by 4 bases, with 11 bases between. The CDR3 runs 14 residues.

A word on this clonotype: This sequence may be a read error, since a much larger clone differs from it by one base. The gene calls are TRBV3-1 and TRBJ2-2; D not resolved. V was clipped by 4 bases and J by 2 bases, with 14 bases between them. CDR1 is LGHDT and CDR2 is YNNKEL in the germline V gene (reference sequence). The CDR3 covers 16 residues. Here the CDR3 DNA reads TGTGCCAGCAGCCGAGATACCCCGCGAAACACCGGGGAGCTGTTTTTT. Its protein is CASSRDTPRNTGELFF.

This clonotype was detected ten times or more. The chain uses TRBV4-2 and TRBJ2-7; D gene uncertain. Germline CDR1 reads LGHNA; CDR2 reads YNFKEQ. Trimming stripped 1 base from V and 6 bases from J, with 16 bases between. The CDR3 extends over 15 amino acids. CDR3 loop: CASSQGFVSVVEQYF. CDR3 bases: TGTGCCAGCAGCCAAGGATTTGTTTCTGTGGTCGAGCAGTACTTC.

V and J are TRBV19 and TRBJ2-1; D ambiguous. Germline V gene sequence: CDR1 LNHDA, CDR2 SQIVND (reference sequence). CDR3 length equals 12 residues. Deletions cut 5 bases from V and 10 bases from J, with 12 bases between. The CDR3: CASSLSAHEQFF. The CDR3 DNA follows: TGTGCCAGTAGTTTGTCAGCACACGAGCAGTTCTTC.

Note on this clonotype: This may be a read error, as it is one base from a much larger clone. The CDR3 is CSVETRGVLSGQYF. The CDR3 DNA sequence: TGCAGCGTTGAAACCAGGGGGGTTTTAAGCGGGCAGTACTTC. The chain joins TRBV29-1 to TRBJ2-7; D might be TRBD1 (7 bases). Deletions cut 2 bases from V and 9 bases from J, with 20 bases between. CDR1 and CDR2 from the germline V gene are SQVTM and ANQGSEA. This CDR3 has 14 amino acids.

The chain recombines TRBV6-2 or TRBV6-3 with TRBJ2-7, with D possibly matching TRBD2 (6 bases). Germline-derived CDR1 and CDR2 are MNHEY and SVGEGT. The CDR3 runs 14 residues. With 6 bases removed from V and 2 bases from J, the gap between germline ends came to 14 bases. The CDR3 loop is CASSFRASAYEQYF. The CDR3 region has the DNA TGTGCCAGCAGCTTCAGGGCTAGCGCCTACGAGCAGTACTTC.

This clonotype was seen ten or more times. The CDR3: CASSKRPTYNEQFF. In nucleotides, the CDR3 is TGTGCCAGCAGCAAGCGTCCAACCTACAATGAGCAGTTCTTC. The V call is TRBV7-8, the J call TRBJ2-1; D is ambiguous. CDR1 and CDR2 from the germline V gene are SGHVS and FQNEAQ. This CDR3 is built from 14 residues. Deletions cut 5 bases from V and 2 bases from J, with 10 bases between.

Comment on this clonotype: A read error is possible here, since a much larger clone lies one base away. The V and J genes are TRBV4-3 and TRBJ2-7; the D call may be TRBD1 or TRBD2 (6 bases each). Germline V gene sequence: CDR1 LGHNA, CDR2 YSLEER. The V gene lost 4 bases and the J gene lost 3 bases, with 13 bases spanning the gap. The CDR3 covers 14 residues. DNA for the CDR3: TGCGCCAGCAGCCTAGGGGGGATAGGCTACGAGCAGTACTTC. This encodes CASSLGGIGYEQYF.

This clonotype was counted at least ten times. The chain links TRBV20-1 to TRBJ2-3, with TRBD2 as a possible D gene (5 bases). The V gene lost 6 bases and the J gene lost 6 bases, with 19 bases spanning the gap. The CDR3 consists of 14 residues. From germline, CDR1 is DFQATT and CDR2 SNEGSKA (reference sequence). CDR3: CSAPRQERFDTQYF. The CDR3 nucleotides read TGCAGTGCCCCCCGGCAGGAGCGGTTCGATACGCAGTATTTT.

Only a few counts were recorded for this clonotype. Possible read error: a much larger clone is one base away. The J gene is TRBJ1-4, the V gene TRBV6-5; no clear D gene. Germline assignment: CDR1 MNHEY and CDR2 SVGAGI. This CDR3 region has 15 residues. Trimming stripped 6 bases from V and 8 bases from J, with 19 bases between. CDR3 sequence: CASSPFEGITEKLFF. CDR3 nucleotide sequence: TGTGCCAGCAGCCCTTTTGAGGGCATAACGGAAAAACTGTTTTTT.

On this clonotype itself: A much larger clone lies one base from this, so it may be a read error. The final CDR3 position lacks the conserved phenylalanine or tryptophan, pointing to a likely read error. The V call is TRBV7-6, the J call TRBJ1-1, with a weak D call TRBD1 (6 bases). There are 16 residues in the CDR3. Per the germline V gene, CDR1 is SGHVS and CDR2 is FNYEAQ. V lost 2 bases and J 0 bases, leaving 13 bases between the germline ends. This chain's CDR3 is CASSLLAGGMNTEAFL. The DNA for the CDR3 is TGTGCCAGCAGCTTATTGGCTGGGGGCATGAACACTGAAGCTTTCCTT.

This clonotype was found many times. The chain is built from TRBV27 and TRBJ1-5; D is unresolved. CDR3 length: 12 amino acids. In germline, CDR1 is MNHEY, CDR2 SMNVEV (reference sequence). Between the trimmed V and J ends, which lost 6 bases and 7 bases, there was a span of 10 bases. The CDR3 region has the DNA TGTGCCAGCAGGAGTGGAATCCAGCCCCAGCATTTT. Its protein is CASRSGIQPQHF.

In this sample, this clonotype turned up many times. CDR3 sequence: CASSLAEGAALYEQYF. The CDR3 DNA sequence: TGCGCCAGCAGCTTGGCGGAGGGGGCTGCTCTCTACGAGCAGTACTTC. The chain joins TRBV5-1 to TRBJ2-7; D is perhaps TRBD1 (7 bases). Trimming shortened V by 0 bases and J by 3 bases, and 16 bases separated the two germline ends. CDR1 is SGHRS and CDR2 is YFSETQ in the germline V gene. The CDR3 has 16 residues.

This clonotype was recorded at least ten times. V gene TRBV29-1 combines with J gene TRBJ2-7, with 7 bases lining up with TRBD1. The CDR3 loop spans 13 amino acids. After removal of 4 bases from V and 3 bases from J, the junction contained 6 bases not matched to a gene. CDR1 is SQVTM and CDR2 is ANQGSEA in the germline V gene. The CDR3 is CSVVQTGFYEQYF. The CDR3 DNA follows: TGCAGCGTTGTGCAGACAGGGTTCTACGAGCAGTACTTC.

As concerns this clonotype: A much larger clone is a single base away; this may be a read error. The chain employs TRBV4-1 and TRBJ1-1; no definite D call. V lost 0 bases and J 7 bases, leaving 15 bases between the germline ends. The CDR3 totals 15 residues. CDR1 and CDR2 from the germline V gene are MGHRA and YSYEKL. The CDR3 bases are TGCGCCAGCAGCCAAGATTTCGGGGTGTCGGGTGAAGCTTTCTTT. Its protein product is CASSQDFGVSGEAFF.

This clonotype has just a few counts. CDR3 sequence (DNA): TGCGCCAGCAGCCCGAGGGCAGGGGAATCCTACAATGAGCAGTTCTTC. Its protein is CASSPRAGESYNEQFF. J is TRBJ2-1 and V is TRBV4-3; TRBD1 is a possible D gene (6 bases). This CDR3 contains 16 residues. V was clipped by 4 bases and J by 1 base, with 14 bases between them. Germline V gene lookup returns CDR1 LGHNA and CDR2 YSLEER.

The chain joins TRBV9 to TRBJ2-1, with 8 bases identical to TRBD2. In germline, CDR1 is SGDLS, CDR2 YYNGEE. Trimming cost V 0 bases and J 4 bases; bases outside gene matches: 6. The CDR3 extends over 16 amino acids. CDR3 bases: TGTGCCAGCAGCGTAGGAGGGGGACTAGTGTACAATGAGCAGTTCTTC. Translated, it gives CASSVGGGLVYNEQFF.

This clonotype was seen only a few times. The chain is built from TRBV7-9 and TRBJ1-4; 9 bases map to TRBD1. The V gene end was trimmed by 5 bases and the J gene end by 8 bases; junction bases not matched to a gene: 12. CDR3 size: 16 residues. Germline V gene data show CDR1 as SEHNR and CDR2 as FQNEAQ (reference sequence). Here the CDR3 reads CASSIPGQGIGEKLFF. In nucleotides, the CDR3 is TGTGCCAGCAGCATCCCGGGACAGGGTATTGGGGAAAAACTGTTTTTT.

The genes are TRBV2 and TRBJ2-7; 7 bases line up with TRBD2. The CDR3 spans 15 residues. Germline CDR1 is SNHLY and CDR2 is FYNNEI. The V gene end was trimmed by 0 bases and the J gene end by 3 bases; junction bases not matched to a gene: 5. The CDR3: CASSEAPSGNYEQYF. Written as DNA, the CDR3 is TGTGCCAGCAGTGAAGCCCCTAGCGGAAACTACGAGCAGTACTTC. Full variable domain (remainder filled in from reference TRBV2 and TRBJ2-7): EPEVTQTPSHQVTQMGQEVILRCVPISNHLYFYWYRQILGQKVEFLVSFYNNEISEKSEIFDDQFSVERPDGSNFTLKIRSTKLEDSAMYFCASSEAPSGNYEQYFGPGTRLTVT.

This clonotype showed up many times. V gene TRBV7-9 combines with J gene TRBJ1-4, with TRBD1 matching 7 bases. The J segment lost 7 bases and the V segment lost 5 bases, leaving 10 bases of the junction unmatched. CDR3 length: 15 amino acids. In germline, CDR1 is SEHNR, CDR2 FQNEAQ (reference sequence). As DNA, the CDR3 is TGTGCCAGCAGCGTACAGGGGACGCATTTTGAAAAACTGTTTTTT. This encodes CASSVQGTHFEKLFF.

This clonotype has just a few counts. In DNA form, the CDR3 reads TGTGCCAGCAGTTATACTTGGGGGAGCCTGAACACTGAAGCTTTCTTT. Its translation is CASSYTWGSLNTEAFF. The chain couples TRBV11-2 to TRBJ1-1; tentatively, D is TRBD1 (5 bases). Germline values: CDR1 SGHAT, CDR2 FQNNGV. V dropped 6 bases and J dropped 0 bases, with 17 bases sitting between them. The CDR3 extends over 16 amino acids.

This clonotype appeared many times. This chain joins TRBV29-1 and TRBJ1-1; no reliable D call. Germline V gene lookup returns CDR1 SQVTM and CDR2 ANQGSEA. The CDR3 spans 13 residues. V lost 4 bases to trimming and J lost 4 bases, with 13 bases between them. As DNA, the CDR3 is TGCAGCGTTGTAACGGGGTTGGTCACTGAAGCTTTCTTT. Its translation: CSVVTGLVTEAFF.

This clonotype came up many times. The chain has TRBV28 and TRBJ2-5; D may be TRBD2 (6 bases). CDR1 is MDHEN, CDR2 SYDVKM, per germline. This CDR3 contains 15 residues. Trimming pared 6 bases from V and 1 base from J, leaving 15 bases between. For the CDR3, the DNA is TGTGCCAGCAGATGGGGTAGCGGCGGCCAAGAGACCCAGTACTTC. This gives the protein CASRWGSGGQETQYF.